The present entry profiles one TCR beta chain with its context. This sample is part of a study of cytomegalovirus exposure and HLA in healthy donors. CDR1 LNHDA and CDR2 SQIVND come from the germline V gene (reference sequence). V dropped 3 bases and J dropped 2; count of bases not matched to a gene: 4. This CDR3 is built from 14 residues. A multiplex PCR was run with 60 Vbeta primers and 13 Jbeta primers. Assay used: immunoSEQ multiplex PCR; TCRdb lists only in-frame clones, some missing. Seen in this sample are 200,000 or so clones; the ten most common clones hold about 0.74%. Material for sequencing was PBMCs. The TCR comes from a boy aged 5-17 years in good health and CMV-seronegative. This chain links TRBV19 with TRBJ2-7, with 7 bases identical to TRBD1. CDR3 region: CASSMTGSTYEQYF. The CDR3 DNA reads TGTGCCAGTAGTATGACAGGGTCAACCTACGAGCAGTACTTC.